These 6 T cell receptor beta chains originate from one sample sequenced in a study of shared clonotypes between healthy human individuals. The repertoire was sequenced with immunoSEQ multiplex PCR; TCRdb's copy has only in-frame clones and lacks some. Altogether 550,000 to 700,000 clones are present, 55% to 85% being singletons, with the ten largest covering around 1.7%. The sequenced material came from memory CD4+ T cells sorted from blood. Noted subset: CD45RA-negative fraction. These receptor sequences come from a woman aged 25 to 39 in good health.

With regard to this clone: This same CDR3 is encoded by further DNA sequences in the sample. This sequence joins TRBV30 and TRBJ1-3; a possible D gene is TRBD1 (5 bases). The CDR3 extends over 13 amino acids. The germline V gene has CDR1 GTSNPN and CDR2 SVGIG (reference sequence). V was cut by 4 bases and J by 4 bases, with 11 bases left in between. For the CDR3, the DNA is TGTGCCTGGACAGGGAACTCGGGAAACACCATATATTTT. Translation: CAWTGNSGNTIYF.

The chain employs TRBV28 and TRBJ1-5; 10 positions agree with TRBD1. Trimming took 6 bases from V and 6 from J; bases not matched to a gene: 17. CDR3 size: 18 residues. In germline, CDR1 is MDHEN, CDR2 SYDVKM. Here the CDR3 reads CASRPPGLGQGGFQPQHF. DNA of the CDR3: TGTGCCAGCAGACCCCCCGGTCTTGGACAGGGGGGATTTCAGCCCCAGCATTTT.

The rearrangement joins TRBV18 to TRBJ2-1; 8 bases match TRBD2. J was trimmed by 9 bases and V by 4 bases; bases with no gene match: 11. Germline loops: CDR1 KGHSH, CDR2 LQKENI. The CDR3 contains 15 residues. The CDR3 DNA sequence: TGTGCCAGCTCACGGGCGGAGATCCGGGGGGGTGAGCAGTTCTTC. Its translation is CASSRAEIRGGEQFF.

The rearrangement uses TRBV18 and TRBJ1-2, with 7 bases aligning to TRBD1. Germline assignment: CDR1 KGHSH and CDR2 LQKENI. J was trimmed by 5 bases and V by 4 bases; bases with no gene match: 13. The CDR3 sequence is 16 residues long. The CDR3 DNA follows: TGTGCCAGCTCACTAAGGGGAACCGGGACAGAATATGGCTACACCTTC. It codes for CASSLRGTGTEYGYTF.

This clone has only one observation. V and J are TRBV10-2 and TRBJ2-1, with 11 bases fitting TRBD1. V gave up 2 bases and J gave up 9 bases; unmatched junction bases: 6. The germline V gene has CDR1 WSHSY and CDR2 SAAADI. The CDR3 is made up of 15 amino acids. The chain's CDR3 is CASSEPGQGAGEQFF. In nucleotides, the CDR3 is TGCGCCAGCAGTGAGCCCGGACAGGGGGCTGGTGAGCAGTTCTTC.

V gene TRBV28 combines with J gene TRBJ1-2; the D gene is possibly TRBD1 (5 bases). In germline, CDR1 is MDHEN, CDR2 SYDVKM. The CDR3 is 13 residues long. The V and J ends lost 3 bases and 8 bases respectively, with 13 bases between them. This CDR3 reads CASSFQGPPGYTF. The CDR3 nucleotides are TGTGCCAGCAGTTTTCAGGGACCCCCAGGCTACACCTTC.